The T cell receptor (beta chain) under discussion was sequenced for a study of blood T cell repertoires in COVID-19. This clone was picked up one time. The authors' processing: Amplification of reference gene primers provided the estimated nucleated cell counts. Data came from immunoSEQ multiplex PCR; TCRdb stores just in-frame clones and leaves some out. V and J calls plus clone size are reproduced from that table; the DNA served to infer D and trimming. The table has 240,000 or so clones, around 84% seen once. Per the germline V gene, CDR1 is PRHDT and CDR2 is FYEKMQ (reference sequence). This CDR3 has 17 residues. The ends lost 0 bases at V and 5 bases at J; junction bases unmatched: 9.

Sequencing input: peripheral blood. This TCR came from a woman under 30 with acute or convalescent COVID-19. The chain links TRBV13 to TRBJ2-3; 9 bases fit TRBD2. The CDR3 DNA reads TGTGCCAGCAGCTTAGGGCTAGCGGGAACCGTCCGAGATACGCAGTATTTT. It is translated as CASSLGLAGTVRDTQYF.